Below, 23 T cell receptor beta chains from the same sample are listed, as sequenced in a study of T cell responses to AZD1222 COVID-19 vaccine. Sequencing was performed with immunoSEQ multiplex PCR; in TCRdb, only in-frame clones are kept and a portion is missing. The sample yields around 140,000 clones, about 91% seen once. This specimen was peripheral blood, taken 28 days after the second AZD1222 dose. The receptors were gathered from an adult who received the AZD1222 COVID-19 vaccine.

The rearrangement uses TRBV7-9 and TRBJ2-7; the match to TRBD1 covers 7 bases. V shed 5 bases, J shed 3 bases, and the junction held 16 bases outside the gene matches. This CDR3 region has 17 residues. Germline CDR1 and CDR2: SEHNR and FQNEAQ (reference sequence). The CDR3 sequence: CASSAPDRSPSFYEQYF. The CDR3 nucleotides are TGTGCCAGCAGCGCCCCGGACAGGTCCCCTTCCTTCTACGAGCAGTACTTC.

This chain joins TRBV4-1 and TRBJ1-2; D is unresolved. V shed 1 base and J shed 2 bases, with 20 bases lying between them. The CDR3 extends over 18 amino acids. CDR1 and CDR2 (germline): MGHRA, YSYEKL. The CDR3 DNA follows: TGCGCCAGCAGCCAAGTGTGGGCAGAAGTCAGCGGCAACTATGGCTACACCTTC. Its translation: CASSQVWAEVSGNYGYTF.

The chain is built from TRBV10-1 and TRBJ2-1, with 7 bases identical to TRBD1. This CDR3 contains 16 residues. The V gene end was trimmed by 0 bases and the J gene end by 0 bases; junction bases not matched to a gene: 2. The V gene's germline CDR1 is WNHNN and CDR2 SYGVQD (reference sequence). The CDR3 coding sequence is TGCGCCAGCAGTGAGTCGAGGGGGCTCTCCTACAATGAGCAGTTCTTC. Translation: CASSESRGLSYNEQFF.

The V gene is TRBV7-3, the J gene TRBJ2-2; no definite D call. The germline V gene has CDR1 SGHTA and CDR2 FQGTGA. The V end lost 4 bases, the J end lost 7 bases, and 13 bases lay between the germline ends. The CDR3 runs to 14 residues. The CDR3 nucleotides are TGTGCCAGCAGCTCACCCACCCCATTCGGGGAGCTGTTTTTT. It translates to CASSSPTPFGELFF.

The J gene is TRBJ1-1, the V gene TRBV5-1, with D uncertain. The CDR3 runs to 13 residues. Trimming took off 4 bases at V and 1 base at J, with 8 bases between the two ends. Germline V gives CDR1 SGHRS, CDR2 YFSETQ. The CDR3: CASSAPENTEAFF. In nucleotides, the CDR3 is TGCGCCAGCAGCGCACCCGAGAACACTGAAGCTTTCTTT.

Only a few counts were recorded for this clone. The chain links TRBV29-1 to TRBJ1-2, with D possibly matching TRBD1 (6 bases). V was cut by 5 bases and J by 4 bases, with 11 bases left in between. Germline V gene sequence: CDR1 SQVTM, CDR2 ANQGSEA. The CDR3 runs 12 residues. The CDR3 DNA follows: TGCAGCGTTATGGGGGGCAGCTATGGCTACACCTTC. It specifies CSVMGGSYGYTF.

The V and J genes are TRBV7-3 and TRBJ2-2; 9 bases align to TRBD1. CDR1 and CDR2 from the germline V gene are SGHTA and FQGTGA. This CDR3 has 15 residues. V dropped 6 bases and J dropped 4; count of bases not matched to a gene: 6. DNA for the CDR3: TGTGCCAGCAGGGCTACAGGGGGCGGCACCGGGGAGCTGTTTTTT. Its translation is CASRATGGGTGELFF.

The chain couples TRBV15 to TRBJ2-7; perhaps TRBD1 as D (6 bases). The CDR3 covers 16 residues. Germline V gene sequence: CDR1 LNHNV, CDR2 YYDKDF (reference sequence). V gave up 0 bases and J gave up 0 bases, with 12 bases separating them. CDR3 region: CATSREGTTGSYEQYF. CDR3 sequence (DNA): TGTGCCACCAGCAGAGAAGGGACAACGGGCTCCTACGAGCAGTACTTC. Together with reference TRBV15 and TRBJ2-7, the CDR3 gives the full variable domain: DAMVIQNPRYQVTQFGKPVTLSCSQTLNHNVMYWYQQKSSQAPKLLFHYYDKDFNNEADTPDNFQSRRPNTSFCFLDIRSPGLGDTAMYLCATSREGTTGSYEQYFGPGTRLTVT.

CDR3 bases: TGTGCCAGCAGTTTCACCGATCGGAGGTATGGCTACACCTTC. Translated: CASSFTDRRYGYTF. The genes are TRBV6-5 and TRBJ1-2; unclear D gene. Germline lookup yields CDR1 MNHEY and CDR2 SVGAGI. V gave up 4 bases and J gave up 5 bases, with 14 bases separating them. This CDR3 is 14 amino acids long.

V and J are TRBV7-9 and TRBJ1-2; maybe TRBD1 (5 bases). Trimming shortened V by 0 bases and J by 5 bases, and 13 bases separated the two germline ends. The germline CDR1 and CDR2 sequences are SEHNR and FQNEAQ (reference sequence). The CDR3 covers 15 residues. As DNA, the CDR3 is TGTGCCAGCAGCTTAGCGGGAAAGGGACGGTATGGCTACACCTTC. Protein product: CASSLAGKGRYGYTF.

The V and J genes are TRBV6-5 and TRBJ1-5; possible D gene TRBD1, 5 bases. The CDR3 consists of 16 residues. Trimming removed 2 bases from V and 0 bases from J, with 11 bases in between. CDR1 and CDR2 from the germline V gene are MNHEY and SVGAGI. The CDR3 region is CASSYKGPYSNQPQHF. CDR3 nucleotide sequence: TGTGCCAGCAGTTACAAGGGACCCTATAGCAATCAGCCCCAGCATTTT.

The chain combines TRBV7-8 with TRBJ2-5, with a tentative D call TRBD2 (6 bases). The CDR3 runs to 15 residues. V was clipped by 1 base and J by 1 base, with 10 bases between them. Germline V CDR1 and CDR2: SGHVS, FQNEAQ. The CDR3 region is CASSLGVGGQETQYF. CDR3 nucleotide sequence: TGTGCCAGCAGCTTAGGGGTGGGGGGCCAAGAGACCCAGTACTTC.

The V call is TRBV28, the J call TRBJ1-5, with TRBD1 identical over 11 bases. Germline assignment: CDR1 MDHEN and CDR2 SYDVKM. V lost 2 bases, J lost 4 bases, and 1 base stayed unmatched. This CDR3 comprises 15 residues. CDR3 sequence: CASSLGTGGNQPQHF. The CDR3 region has the DNA TGTGCCAGCAGTTTAGGGACAGGGGGTAATCAGCCCCAGCATTTT.

This chain connects TRBV2 to TRBJ2-3; 8 bases match TRBD2. Trimming removed 7 bases from V and 4 bases from J; junction bases left unmatched: 7. The CDR3 extends over 14 amino acids. Germline CDR1 reads SNHLY; CDR2 reads FYNNEI. The CDR3: CASKVERESDTQYF. The CDR3 DNA reads TGTGCCAGCAAGGTCGAGCGGGAGTCAGATACGCAGTATTTT.

This clone was detected a few times. The genes are TRBV29-1 and TRBJ2-7; D uncertain. CDR1 is SQVTM, CDR2 ANQGSEA, per germline. This CDR3 is 15 amino acids long. Trimming pared 0 bases from V and 0 bases from J, leaving 12 bases between. CDR3 nucleotides: TGCAGCGTTGAAGATCTTAGTGGGTTCTCCTACGAGCAGTACTTC. It translates to CSVEDLSGFSYEQYF.

CDR3 in DNA: TGTGCCTGGAGTCAGGGAGCGAACACTGAAGCTTTCTTT. Protein sequence: CAWSQGANTEAFF. The chain uses TRBV30 and TRBJ1-1; a weak D match, TRBD1 (5 bases). The germline V gene encodes CDR1 GTSNPN and CDR2 SVGIG (reference sequence). This CDR3 is built from 13 residues. Trimming removed 2 bases from V and 1 base from J, with 8 bases in between.

The rearrangement joins TRBV19 to TRBJ1-2, with D hard to call. Germline V gene data show CDR1 as LNHDA and CDR2 as SQIVND (reference sequence). This CDR3 spans 11 amino acids. V was pared by 0 bases and J by 4 bases, with 0 bases between. CDR3 amino acids: CASSIDYGYTF. The CDR3 nucleotides read TGTGCCAGTAGTATAGACTATGGCTACACCTTC.

The rearrangement uses TRBV28 and TRBJ1-6; 9 bases agree with TRBD1. The V gene end was trimmed by 2 bases and the J gene end by 5 bases; junction bases not matched to a gene: 1. The CDR3 contains 15 residues. Germline assignment: CDR1 MDHEN and CDR2 SYDVKM. The CDR3 reads CASSLRQGDNSPLHF. The DNA for the CDR3 is TGTGCCAGCAGTTTAAGACAGGGGGATAATTCACCCCTCCACTTT.

The chain links TRBV11-3 to TRBJ1-1; 8 positions match TRBD1. In germline, CDR1 is SGHNT, CDR2 YENEEA. The CDR3 covers 15 residues. The junction had 5 bases not matched to a gene; V was cut back by 3 bases and J by 2 bases. In DNA form, the CDR3 reads TGTGCCAGCAGCTTCCAGGGGGCAGGCAACACTGAAGCTTTCTTT. Translated: CASSFQGAGNTEAFF.

The chain has TRBV6-4 and TRBJ2-2; D is possibly TRBD1 (5 bases). Germline loops: CDR1 MRHNA, CDR2 SNTAGT. CDR3 length equals 14 residues. V was shortened by 4 bases and J by 0 bases, with 6 bases between the two germline ends. The CDR3 DNA is TGTGCCAGCAGTGTCAGGGCGAACACCGGGGAGCTGTTTTTT. This translates into CASSVRANTGELFF.

V is TRBV4-2 and J is TRBJ2-1; a possible D gene is TRBD1 (6 bases). The CDR3 length is 14 residues. Germline values: CDR1 LGHNA, CDR2 YNFKEQ. Between the trimmed V and J ends, which lost 1 base and 6 bases, there was a span of 10 bases. The CDR3 sequence: CASSQATGSNEQFF. CDR3 DNA: TGTGCCAGCAGCCAAGCCACAGGGAGCAATGAGCAGTTCTTC.

The chain links TRBV19 to TRBJ1-1, with 8 bases fitting TRBD1. CDR1 and CDR2 from the germline V gene are LNHDA and SQIVND (reference sequence). J gave up 4 bases and V 5 bases, and 6 bases lay outside the gene matches. This CDR3 comprises 14 residues. This CDR3 reads CASSSGQGRTEAFF. DNA for the CDR3: TGTGCCAGTAGTTCCGGACAGGGCCGCACTGAAGCTTTCTTT.

Here the CDR3 reads CASSYVRSSGANVLTF. As DNA, the CDR3 is TGTGCCAGCAGTTACGTTCGTAGCTCTGGGGCCAACGTCCTGACTTTC. The V and J genes are TRBV6-2 or TRBV6-3 and TRBJ2-6; the D is unclear. The CDR3 is 16 amino acids. Germline CDR1 is MNHEY and CDR2 is SVGEGT. Trimming took off 2 bases at V and 0 bases at J, with 8 bases between the two ends.